This paragraph covers one T cell receptor (beta chain) sequence. These data belong to a study of blood T cells in healthy people across ages. Alongside a J-beta primer mix, a sample-barcoded 5' primer served in a second PCR lasting roughly 6 to 11 cycles. TCRdb passed the 5' RACE reads through MiXCR, listing each CDR3 protein once. The sample has under 700,000 distinct CDR3 sequences, approximately 25% seen once; the top ten hold roughly 9.4%. Germline V gene data show CDR1 as SGHDT and CDR2 as YYEEEE. This CDR3 is built from 16 residues. These data were likewise used in another study, on T cells of mothers and their children. This second study notes: RNA extracted was entirely used for cDNA synthesis, 1.5 ug per 15 ul.

The origin of this receptor is a boy aged 5-17 years in good health. The sample was blood. The chain employs TRBV5-6 and TRBJ2-7, with 9 positions matching TRBD1. The closer fit of TRBJ2-1 to the DNA end suggests the J call may be wrong. CDR3 sequence reads: CASSAWGTGKPNEQFF. CDR3 sequence (DNA): TGTGCCAGCAGCGCTTGGGGGACAGGGAAACCCAATGAGCAGTTCTTC.